The next 2 T cell receptor beta chains were all read from a single sample in a study of blood T cell repertoires in COVID-19. Produced via immunoSEQ multiplex PCR; TCRdb's table is partial and in-frame only. The sample gives a few hundred thousand clones, around 84% of which show up once; 9.7% is in the top ten. The sequenced sample was peripheral blood. These receptors were obtained from a man aged 45-65 years with active or convalescent COVID-19.

This clone has only a few counts. The chain uses TRBV3-1 (or the pseudogene TRBV3-2) and TRBJ1-1; maybe TRBD1 (6 bases). Germline-derived CDR1 and CDR2 are LGHDT and YNNKEL (reference sequence). The CDR3 has 16 residues. The germline V and J ends were trimmed by 2 bases and 5 bases, with 18 bases remaining between them. CDR3 DNA sequence: TGTGCCAGCAGCCAATCCTTTGGGGGCCCCAATACTGAAGCTTTCTTT. Its protein product is CASSQSFGGPNTEAFF.

CDR3 nucleotide sequence: TGTGCCAGCAGCCTAGAGCCCCACAGGGCAGGGGGCTACACCTTC. Translating gives CASSLEPHRAGGYTF. This rearrangement joins TRBV7-2 to TRBJ1-2; possibly TRBD1 for D (6 bases). Trimming removed 5 bases at V and 8 bases at J, with 21 bases between. Germline CDR1 SGHTA, CDR2 FQGNSA. The CDR3 contains 15 residues.